This TCR beta chain was captured in a study of OX40 agonist ivuxolimab in advanced cancers. About the research overall: Those treated in dose escalation had hepatocellular carcinoma, melanoma, renal cell cancer or head and neck cancer.

Profiling relied on immunoSEQ multiplex PCR, and the TCRdb table lists in-frame clones only, not all of them. The sample holds 76,000 or so clones, less than 90% seen once. The clonotype originates from an adult with an advanced solid tumor such as melanoma, head and neck, liver or kidney cancer. The specimen comprised CD4+ or CD8+ T cells sorted from blood, sampled in a trial of the OX40 agonist ivuxolimab.

In DNA form, the CDR3 reads TGTGCCAGCAGTTTTGGCAGAGTGGGCCGGACTGAAGCTTTCTTT. Its protein is CASSFGRVGRTEAFF. The rearrangement joins TRBV27 to TRBJ1-1; the D is unclear. CDR1 MNHEY and CDR2 SMNVEV come from the germline V gene (reference sequence). Trimming removed 3 bases from V and 5 bases from J, with 16 bases in between. This CDR3 comprises 15 residues.